The present TCR beta chain was sequenced within a study of regulatory T cells in long-lasting Graves disease. Between the trimmed V and J ends, which lost 5 bases and 4 bases, there was a span of 9 bases. Germline values: CDR1 MNHEY, CDR2 SVGEGT. The CDR3 consists of 12 residues. This clonotype was detected many times. Both iRepertoire HTBI primers and Arm-PCR of CDR3 regions were used to build the TCR beta libraries. One entry per CDR3 protein results from TCRdb running MiXCR on the multiplex PCR reads. Here the sample spans about 460,000 distinct CDR3 sequences, 20% to 25% being singletons. Time point described: persistent/refractory GD, antithyroid drugs over 5 years with positive TRAb. Extracted PBMC RNA gave rise to the TCR library.

The sequence came from a female donor with Graves disease. The genes are TRBV6-2 or TRBV6-3 and TRBJ2-7; D ambiguous. The sequenced sample was peripheral blood mononuclear cells (PBMCs), obtained when the disease was refractory, from a patient treated with antithyroid drugs. For the CDR3, the DNA is TGTGCCAGCAGTGAAGAAGATTACGAGCAGTACTTC. It codes for CASSEEDYEQYF.